The 12 T cell receptor beta chains below were found in one sample sequenced in a study of blood T cell repertoires in COVID-19. The protocol was immunoSEQ multiplex PCR, while the TCRdb copy is restricted to in-frame clones and leaves out a portion. Among roughly 340,000 clones, 75% to 90% were seen once, and the ten largest hold roughly 1%. Sample: PBMCs or T cells enriched from blood (not recorded which). All receptors derive from a man between 18 and 29 years old who had recovered from COVID-19.

The chain uses TRBV3-1 (or the pseudogene TRBV3-2) and TRBJ1-2; 11 bases match TRBD1. CDR1 LGHDT and CDR2 YNNKEL come from the germline V gene (reference sequence). V gave up 4 bases and J gave up 8 bases; unmatched junction bases: 21. The CDR3 runs to 19 residues. CDR3 in DNA: TGTGCCAGCAGCCTCGAGGGCCGGGACAGGGGGTGGTTGGGAGAAGGCTACACCTTC. Amino acid sequence: CASSLEGRDRGWLGEGYTF.

V gene TRBV28 combines with J gene TRBJ1-2; maybe TRBD1 (5 bases). The germline CDR1 and CDR2 sequences are MDHEN and SYDVKM. CDR3 size: 16 residues. Between the trimmed V and J ends, which lost 10 bases and 10 bases, there was a span of 31 bases. The CDR3 region has the DNA TGTGCCACCCGTGTACCTAACGGGGGTTCCGATCAAGCCTACACCTTC. Translation: CATRVPNGGSDQAYTF.

CDR3 in DNA: TGTGCCAGCGGGCCCTGGGGCCCCTACGAGCAGTACTTC. This codes for CASGPWGPYEQYF. V is TRBV6-5 and J is TRBJ2-7; perhaps TRBD1 as D (5 bases). V lost 8 bases and J 2 bases, leaving 13 bases between the germline ends. CDR3 length: 13 residues. Germline lookup yields CDR1 MNHEY and CDR2 SVGAGI.

The chain uses TRBV7-6 and TRBJ2-2, with D perhaps matching TRBD1 (6 bases). With 7 bases removed from V and 1 base from J, the gap between germline ends came to 16 bases. The V gene's germline CDR1 is SGHVS and CDR2 FNYEAQ. The CDR3 contains 16 residues. The CDR3 reads CASTQLPGQNTGELFF. The CDR3 DNA follows: TGTGCCAGCACCCAACTCCCGGGACAGAACACCGGGGAGCTGTTTTTT.

The J gene is TRBJ1-4, the V gene TRBV18; 9 bases fit TRBD1. Germline V gene data show CDR1 as KGHSH and CDR2 as LQKENI. J lost 1 base, V lost 3 bases, and 9 bases had no gene match. CDR3 length: 18 residues. Written as DNA, the CDR3 is TGTGCCAGCTCACCTAATCGACAGGGGGTACGAACTAATGAAAAACTGTTTTTT. It is translated as CASSPNRQGVRTNEKLFF. Filled out from reference TRBV18 and TRBJ1-4, the complete variable domain reads NAGVMQNPRHLVRRRGQEARLRCSPMKGHSHVYWYRQLPEEGLKFMVYLQKENIIDESGMPKERFSAEFPKEGPSILRIQQVVRGDSAAYFCASSPNRQGVRTNEKLFFGSGTQLSVL.

This chain connects TRBV7-2 to TRBJ1-3; possibly TRBD1 for D (5 bases). V lost 1 base and J 5 bases, leaving 9 bases between the germline ends. CDR1 is SGHTA, CDR2 FQGNSA, per germline. The CDR3 totals 14 residues. This CDR3 reads CASSLGSGRNTIYF. CDR3 nucleotides: TGTGCCAGCAGCTTAGGTTCAGGGAGAAACACCATATATTTT. Variable domain in full (rest from reference TRBV7-2 and TRBJ1-3): GAGVSQSPSNKVTEKGKDVELRCDPISGHTALYWYRQSLGQGLEFLIYFQGNSAPDKSGLPSDRFSAERTGGSVSTLTIQRTQQEDSAVYLCASSLGSGRNTIYFGEGSWLTVV.

This chain uses TRBV19 with TRBJ1-1; no clear D. The germline CDR1 and CDR2 sequences are LNHDA and SQIVND (reference sequence). Trimming shortened V by 2 bases and J by 0 bases, and 7 bases separated the two germline ends. The CDR3 totals 14 residues. The CDR3 region has the DNA TGTGCCAGTAGTATATTCGGGATGAACACTGAAGCTTTCTTT. It translates to CASSIFGMNTEAFF. The complete variable domain, with remaining parts taken from reference TRBV19 and TRBJ1-1, reads DGGITQSPKYLFRKEGQNVTLSCEQNLNHDAMYWYRQDPGQGLRLIYYSQIVNDFQKGDIAEGYSVSREKKESFPLTVTSAQKNPTAFYLCASSIFGMNTEAFFGQGTRLTVV.

The chain uses TRBV19 and TRBJ2-1; TRBD2 matches at 10 bases. The trim removed 7 bases at V and 5 bases at J, leaving 5 bases unmatched. CDR1 LNHDA and CDR2 SQIVND come from the germline V gene (reference sequence). The CDR3 consists of 14 residues. Here the CDR3 DNA reads TGTGCCAGTATAGCGGGGGGCACCGACAATGAGCAGTTCTTC. This translates into CASIAGGTDNEQFF.

The chain carries TRBV28 and TRBJ2-3; possible D gene TRBD1, 6 bases. The CDR3 runs to 12 residues. V was shortened by 5 bases and J by 5 bases, with 8 bases between the two germline ends. Germline V lookup: CDR1 MDHEN, CDR2 SYDVKM. CDR3 loop: CASSEGGDTQYF. CDR3 coding DNA: TGTGCCAGCAGTGAAGGGGGAGATACGCAGTATTTT.

V is TRBV5-1 and J is TRBJ1-5; D might be TRBD1 (5 bases). The CDR3 extends over 14 amino acids. The ends were cut back, 3 bases at V and 3 bases at J, with 10 bases in the middle. CDR1 SGHRS and CDR2 YFSETQ come from the germline V gene. The CDR3 loop is CASSYSGPNQPQHF. CDR3 coding DNA: TGCGCCAGCAGCTATTCAGGGCCCAATCAGCCCCAGCATTTT.

This clone was detected only once. This chain joins TRBV5-6 and TRBJ2-5; 9 positions match TRBD1. Germline V CDR1 and CDR2: SGHDT, YYEEEE. This CDR3 comprises 17 residues. The V gene end was trimmed by 0 bases and the J gene end by 1 base; junction bases not matched to a gene: 7. This chain's CDR3 is CASSLAGQGTAQETQYF. The CDR3 DNA reads TGTGCCAGCAGCTTGGCGGGACAGGGTACTGCCCAAGAGACCCAGTACTTC. Full variable domain (outside the CDR3, taken from reference TRBV5-6 and TRBJ2-5): DAGVTQSPTHLIKTRGQQVTLRCSPKSGHDTVSWYQQALGQGPQFIFQYYEEEERQRGNFPDRFSGHQFPNYSSELNVNALLLGDSALYLCASSLAGQGTAQETQYFGPGTRLLVL.

This clone was seen once. The V call is TRBV5-5, the J call TRBJ1-2, with TRBD1 identical over 8 bases. Germline CDR1 reads SGHKS; CDR2 reads YYEKEE (reference sequence). V shed 4 bases and J 5 bases; nucleotides not matched to a gene: 1. The CDR3 extends over 12 amino acids. DNA of the CDR3: TGTGCCAGCAGCGGACAGGGTTATGGCTACACCTTC. Translated, it gives CASSGQGYGYTF.